Listed here is a single TCR beta chain. Antigen specificity is unknown. The source of the sample is a study of T cell responses to AZD1222 COVID-19 vaccine. In the study overall: Analysis merged second doses at about 4 or about 12 weeks. Study-wide findings and caveats: Repertoires in all cases were sampled only once the peak T cell response had passed. Seropositive AZD1222 recipients at baseline numbered only five or six. The study reported that nearly half of spike-specific TCRs target unmutated variant regions.

Germline V lookup: CDR1 MNHEY, CDR2 SVGEGT. The CDR3 contains 13 residues. V was clipped by 6 bases and J by 4 bases, with 12 bases between them. Repertoires were generated with immunoSEQ multiplex PCR, while TCRdb's copy carries only in-frame clones and drops some. The sample lists around 75,000 clones, approximately 84% occurring once. Specimen: peripheral blood, collected on day 0 of AZD1222 vaccination. J is TRBJ1-2 and V is TRBV6-2 or TRBV6-3; the D gene is possibly TRBD1 (5 bases). The origin of this receptor is an adult in good health. CDR3 sequence reads: CASSRDGSYGYTF. The CDR3 coding sequence is TGTGCCAGCAGCCGGGACGGATCCTATGGCTACACCTTC.